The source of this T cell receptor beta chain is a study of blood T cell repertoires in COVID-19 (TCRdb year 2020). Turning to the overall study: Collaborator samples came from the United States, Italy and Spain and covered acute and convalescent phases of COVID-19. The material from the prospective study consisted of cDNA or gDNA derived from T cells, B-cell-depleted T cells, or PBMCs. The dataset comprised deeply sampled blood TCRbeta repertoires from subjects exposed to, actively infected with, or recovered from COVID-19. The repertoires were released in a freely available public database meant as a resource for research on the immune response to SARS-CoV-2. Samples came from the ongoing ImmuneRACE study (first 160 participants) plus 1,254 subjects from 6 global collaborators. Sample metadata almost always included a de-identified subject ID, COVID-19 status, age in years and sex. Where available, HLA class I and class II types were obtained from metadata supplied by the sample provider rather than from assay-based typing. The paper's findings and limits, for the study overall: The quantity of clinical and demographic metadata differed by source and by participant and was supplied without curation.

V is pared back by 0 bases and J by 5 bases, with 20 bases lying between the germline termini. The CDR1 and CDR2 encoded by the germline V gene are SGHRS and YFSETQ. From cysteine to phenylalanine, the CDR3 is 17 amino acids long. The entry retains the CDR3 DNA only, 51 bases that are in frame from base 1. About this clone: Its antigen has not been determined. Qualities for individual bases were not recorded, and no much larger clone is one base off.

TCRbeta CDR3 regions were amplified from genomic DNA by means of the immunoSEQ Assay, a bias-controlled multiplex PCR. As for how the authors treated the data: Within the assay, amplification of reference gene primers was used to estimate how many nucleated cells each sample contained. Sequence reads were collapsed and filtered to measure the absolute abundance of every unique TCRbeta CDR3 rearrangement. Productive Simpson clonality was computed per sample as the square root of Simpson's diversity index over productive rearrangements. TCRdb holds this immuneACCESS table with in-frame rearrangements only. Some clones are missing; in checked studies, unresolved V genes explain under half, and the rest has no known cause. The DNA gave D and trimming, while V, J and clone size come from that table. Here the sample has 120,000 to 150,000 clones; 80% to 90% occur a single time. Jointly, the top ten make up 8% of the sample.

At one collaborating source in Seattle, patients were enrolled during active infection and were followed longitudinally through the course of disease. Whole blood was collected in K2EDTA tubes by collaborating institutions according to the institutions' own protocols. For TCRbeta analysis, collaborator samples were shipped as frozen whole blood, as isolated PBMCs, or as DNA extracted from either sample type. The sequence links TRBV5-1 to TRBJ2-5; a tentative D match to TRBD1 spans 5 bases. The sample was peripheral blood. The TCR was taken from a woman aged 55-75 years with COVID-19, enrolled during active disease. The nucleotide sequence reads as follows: TGCGCCAGCAGCTTGGCTCAGATAAGGGGCCACAGGGAGACCCAGTACTTC. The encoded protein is CASSLAQIRGHRETQYF.